These 10 T cell receptor beta chains were sequenced from one sample in a study of cytomegalovirus exposure and HLA in healthy donors. With 60 Vbeta and 13 Jbeta primers, the PCR was carried out. Clones were read by immunoSEQ multiplex PCR, and TCRdb kept only the in-frame ones, dropping some. The sample lists approximately 200,000 clones, about four fifths seen once, with 6% in the top ten. Sequences were obtained from PBMCs. The receptor set was obtained from a woman aged 30 to 39 in good health and CMV-seropositive.

This CDR3 reads CASSQLAGGTDTQYF. The CDR3 DNA follows: TGCGCCAGCAGCCAACTAGCGGGGGGCACAGATACGCAGTATTTT. This sequence joins TRBV4-3 and TRBJ2-3; 10 bases map to TRBD2. The CDR3 loop spans 15 amino acids. Trimming at V came to 2 bases and at J to 1 base, leaving 0 bases not matched to a gene. From germline, CDR1 is LGHNA and CDR2 YSLEER.

The V gene is TRBV11-2, the J gene TRBJ1-5; D not resolved. The CDR3 loop spans 14 amino acids. V lost 8 bases to trimming and J lost 0 bases, with 11 bases between them. Per germline, CDR1 SGHAT and CDR2 FQNNGV. The CDR3 sequence: CASSRGYSNQPQHF. The CDR3 nucleotides are TGTGCCAGCTCCCGAGGGTATAGCAATCAGCCCCAGCATTTT. Full variable domain (rest looked up from reference TRBV11-2 and TRBJ1-5): EAGVAQSPRYKIIEKRQSVAFWCNPISGHATLYWYQQILGQGPKLLIQFQNNGVVDDSQLPKDRFSAERLKGVDSTLKIQPAKLEDSAVYLCASSRGYSNQPQHFGDGTRLSIL.

The V gene is TRBV5-6, the J gene TRBJ2-6; perhaps TRBD2 as D (5 bases). CDR1 and CDR2 from the germline V gene are SGHDT and YYEEEE. CDR3 length: 17 amino acids. V was trimmed by 2 bases and J by 0 bases, leaving 12 bases between them. This chain's CDR3 is CASSLKPGSSGANVLTF. CDR3 nucleotide sequence: TGTGCCAGCAGCTTAAAACCGGGGAGCTCTGGGGCCAACGTCCTGACTTTC.

This chain joins TRBV5-1 and TRBJ2-4, with 7 nucleotides matching TRBD2. The trim removed 6 bases at V and 6 bases at J, leaving 12 bases unmatched. There are 15 residues in the CDR3. Germline-derived CDR1 and CDR2 are SGHRS and YFSETQ. The DNA for the CDR3 is TGCGCCAGCAAACAAAGCGGGACCCCTGCAAACATTCAGTACTTC. Its translation: CASKQSGTPANIQYF.

The chain is built from TRBV7-8 and TRBJ1-1; the D gene is possibly TRBD1 (5 bases). The germline CDR1 and CDR2 sequences are SGHVS and FQNEAQ. This CDR3 spans 14 amino acids. V gave up 7 bases and J gave up 4 bases, with 16 bases separating them. CDR3: CASTEDLGGTEAFF. In nucleotides, the CDR3 is TGTGCCAGCACCGAGGACCTGGGGGGCACTGAAGCTTTCTTT.

CDR3 sequence reads: CASSSSGELFF. In DNA form, the CDR3 reads TGTGCCAGCAGTTCGTCCGGGGAGCTGTTTTTT. The chain couples TRBV6-5 to TRBJ2-2; D uncertain. The V end was cut by 4 bases, the J end by 6 bases, with 3 bases between. Germline CDR1 is MNHEY and CDR2 is SVGAGI. The CDR3 is 11 amino acids.

The chain links TRBV27 to TRBJ1-2; TRBD1 matches 7 bases. Germline V lookup: CDR1 MNHEY, CDR2 SMNVEV (reference sequence). Trimming removed 2 bases from V and 4 bases from J; junction bases left unmatched: 4. The CDR3 has 14 amino acids. The CDR3 loop reads CASSLKGASYGYTF. The CDR3 nucleotides read TGTGCCAGCAGTTTAAAGGGGGCGAGCTATGGCTACACCTTC.

This clone appeared a few times. The J gene is TRBJ2-2, the V gene TRBV19, with a weak D call TRBD1 (5 bases). Trimming removed 1 base at V and 5 bases at J, with 8 bases between. Germline V CDR1 and CDR2: LNHDA, SQIVND (reference sequence). The CDR3 spans 14 residues. In DNA form, the CDR3 reads TGTGCCAGTAGTATAGGACAGACTACCGGGGAGCTGTTTTTT. It specifies CASSIGQTTGELFF.

This chain connects TRBV11-3 to TRBJ2-3, with TRBD2 identical over 8 bases. CDR1 is SGHNT, CDR2 YENEEA, per germline. The CDR3 extends over 15 amino acids. Germline trimming cut 3 bases from V and 2 bases from J; bases unmatched to any gene: 4. CDR3 sequence: CASSFTSGITDTQYF. The CDR3 coding sequence is TGTGCCAGCAGCTTCACTAGCGGAATCACAGATACGCAGTATTTT. Variable domain in full (rest from reference TRBV11-3 and TRBJ2-3): EAGVVQSPRYKIIEKKQPVAFWCNPISGHNTLYWYLQNLGQGPELLIRYENEEAVDDSQLPKDRFSAERLKGVDSTLKIQPAELGDSAVYLCASSFTSGITDTQYFGPGTRLTVL.

The V call is TRBV10-3, the J call TRBJ2-7; the match to TRBD2 covers 13 bases. The CDR3 totals 14 residues. The junction had 4 bases not matched to a gene; V was cut back by 10 bases and J by 1 base. Germline V gene sequence: CDR1 ENHRY, CDR2 SYGVKD. CDR3 protein: CATVLAGGSYEQYF. The DNA for the CDR3 is TGTGCCACCGTACTAGCGGGAGGGTCCTACGAGCAGTACTTC.